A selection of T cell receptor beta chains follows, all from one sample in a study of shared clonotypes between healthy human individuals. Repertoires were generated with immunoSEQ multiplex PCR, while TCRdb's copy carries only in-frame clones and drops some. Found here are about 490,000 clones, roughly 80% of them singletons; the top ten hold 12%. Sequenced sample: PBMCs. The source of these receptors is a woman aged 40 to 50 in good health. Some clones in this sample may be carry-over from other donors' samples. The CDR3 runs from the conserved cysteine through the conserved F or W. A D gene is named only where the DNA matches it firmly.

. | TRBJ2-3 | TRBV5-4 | CASSQESTATDTQYF | TGTGCCAGCAGCCAAGAAAGTACAGCAACAGATACGCAGTATTTT
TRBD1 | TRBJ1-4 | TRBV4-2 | CASSQRTGASTNEKLFF | TGTGCCAGCAGCCAAAGGACAGGGGCCTCAACTAATGAAAAACTGTTTTTT
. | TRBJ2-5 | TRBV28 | CASSLRASQETQYF | TGTGCCAGCAGTTTACGGGCCAGCCAAGAGACCCAGTACTTC
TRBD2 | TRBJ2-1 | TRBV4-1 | CASSKGLAGAWEQFF | TGCGCCAGCAGCAAGGGACTAGCGGGAGCTTGGGAGCAGTTCTTC
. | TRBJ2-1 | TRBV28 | CASSTQRAPYNEQFF | TGTGCCAGCAGTACGCAAAGGGCCCCCTACAATGAGCAGTTCTTC
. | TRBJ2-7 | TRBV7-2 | CASSLAGLSSYEQYF | TGTGCCAGCAGCTTAGCCGGACTGAGCTCCTACGAGCAGTACTTC
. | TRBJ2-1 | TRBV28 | CASNGSPAIDEQFF | TGTGCCAGCAACGGGTCTCCGGCGATTGATGAGCAGTTCTTC
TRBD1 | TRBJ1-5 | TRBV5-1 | CASSLEPGQGRYSNQPQHF | TGCGCCAGCAGCTTGGAGCCGGGACAGGGGAGGTATAGCAATCAGCCCCAGCATTTT
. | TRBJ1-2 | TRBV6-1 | CASSEPAEYGYTF | TGTGCCAGCAGTGAACCGGCTGAATATGGCTACACCTTC
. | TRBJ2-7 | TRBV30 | CASLRAPPYEQYF | TGTGCCTCCCTGAGGGCTCCCCCCTACGAGCAGTACTTC
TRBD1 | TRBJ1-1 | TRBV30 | CACHRGGTEAFF | TGTGCCTGCCACAGGGGAGGCACTGAAGCTTTCTTT